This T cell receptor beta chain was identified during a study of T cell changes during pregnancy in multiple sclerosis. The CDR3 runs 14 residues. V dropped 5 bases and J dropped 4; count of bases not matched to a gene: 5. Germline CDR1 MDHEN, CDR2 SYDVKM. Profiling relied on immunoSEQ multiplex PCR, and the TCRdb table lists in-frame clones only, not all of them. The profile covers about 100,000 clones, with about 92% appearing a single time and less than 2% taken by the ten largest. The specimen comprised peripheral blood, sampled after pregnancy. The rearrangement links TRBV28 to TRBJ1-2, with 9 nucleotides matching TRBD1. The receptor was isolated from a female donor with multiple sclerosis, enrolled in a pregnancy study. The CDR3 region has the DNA TGTGCCAGCAGTCAAGGACAGGGGTCCTATGGCTACACCTTC. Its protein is CASSQGQGSYGYTF.